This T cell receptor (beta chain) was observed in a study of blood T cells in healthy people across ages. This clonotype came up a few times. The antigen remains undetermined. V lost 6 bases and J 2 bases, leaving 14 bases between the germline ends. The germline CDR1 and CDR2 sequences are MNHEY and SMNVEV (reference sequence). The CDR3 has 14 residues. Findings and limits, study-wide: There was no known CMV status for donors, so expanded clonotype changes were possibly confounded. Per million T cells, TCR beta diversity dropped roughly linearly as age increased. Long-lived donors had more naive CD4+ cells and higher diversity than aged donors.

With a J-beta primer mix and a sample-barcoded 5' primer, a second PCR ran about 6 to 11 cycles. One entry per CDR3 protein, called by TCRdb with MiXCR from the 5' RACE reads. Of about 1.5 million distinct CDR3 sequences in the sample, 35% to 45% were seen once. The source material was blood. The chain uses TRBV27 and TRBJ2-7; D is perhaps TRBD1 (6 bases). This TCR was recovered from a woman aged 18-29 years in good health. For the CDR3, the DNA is TGTGCCAGCAGAGTCAGGGGTATGACCTACGAGCAGTACTTC. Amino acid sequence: CASRVRGMTYEQYF.